The entry below gives a single T cell receptor (beta chain) sequence along with its context. This entry belongs to a study of tumor-infiltrating lymphocytes in primary liver carcinoma. Reverse transcription of 500 ng total RNA with a constant-region primer produced TCR beta cDNA. What produced the TCR beta libraries was three nested multiplex PCR rounds using slightly modified ARM-PCR. Rounds one and two of PCR, each of roughly 10 cycles, were primed with TRBV1-TRBV30 forward primers and a C-beta reverse primer. TCRdb passed the multiplex PCR reads through MiXCR, listing each CDR3 protein once. The table has roughly 120,000 distinct CDR3 sequences, around two thirds seen once. Each 20-30 mg portion of unsorted bulk tissue served as the source for co-extraction of RNA and DNA. Germline CDR1 is SEHNR and CDR2 is FQNEAQ (reference sequence). The CDR3 has 15 amino acids.

The clonotype originates from a woman aged 55-70 years with primary liver carcinoma and hepatitis B virus infection. The V and J genes are TRBV7-9 and TRBJ2-1; possibly TRBD2 for D (6 bases). Sequencing used liver tumor tissue from sampling region 1. Documented subset: tumor region T1, superior pole. CDR3 sequence: CASSLGQEGHNEQFF. For the CDR3, the DNA is TGTGCTAGTAGCTTAGGGCAGGAGGGCCACAATGAGCAGTTCTTC.